This passage covers 2 T cell receptor beta chains from one sample sequenced in a study of CD8+CD57+ T cells in acquired aplastic anemia. Patients picked for sequencing had shown CD8+CD57+ cell expansion detected by flow cytometry. TCR beta VDJ combinations and CDR3 sequences were profiled from genomic DNA. Via MiXCR, TCRdb re-called the reads, giving one row per CDR3 protein. The profile shows 150,000 or so distinct CDR3 sequences, 40% to 55% of them singletons. Sequenced: sorted CD4+, CD8+, or CD8+CD57+ T cells (not recorded which) from PBMCs. The receptors come from a human donor with aplastic anemia.

Details on this clonotype: Germline is not matched at one junction end, which may reflect a read error. The V and J genes are TRBV24-1 and TRBJ2-3, with TRBD2 identical over 10 bases. Germline CDR1 is KGHDR and CDR2 is SFDVKD. The CDR3 spans 15 residues. The CDR3 here is CATSDTSGRADTQYF. In DNA, the CDR3 is TGCGCCACCAGTGATACAAGCGGGAGGGCAGATACGCAGTATTTT.

This clonotype appeared many times. An end of the junction does not agree with germline; a read error may underlie this. The chain has TRBV12-3 or TRBV12-4 and TRBJ1-6, with 8 bases matching TRBD1. CDR3 length: 14 residues. Written as DNA, the CDR3 is TGTGCCAGCAGCTTAGGACAGGGAAATTCACCCCTCCACTTT. Its protein is CASSLGQGNSPLHF.